This TCR beta chain was captured in a study of T-cell reconstitution after alpha-beta-depleted transplantation in children. Preparing the TCRbeta library involved the use of unique molecular identifiers. TCRdb independently ran MiXCR on the PCR reads; one entry per CDR3 protein. Of over 100,000 distinct CDR3 sequences listed, less than 6% were seen once; the top ten hold roughly 5.5%. The V gene's germline CDR1 is LGHDT and CDR2 YNNKEL (reference sequence). This CDR3 is built from 14 residues. The input for sequencing was PBMCs, mostly from graft donor cells, taken 60 days after TCRalphabeta/CD19-depleted stem cell transplant. V is TRBV3-1 and J is TRBJ2-2; D unresolved. The receptor's source is a female patient aged 2-15 years who had a stem cell transplant for Fanconi anemia, so the T cells may come from the graft donor. The CDR3 loop reads CTFSLLFGSGELFF. The CDR3 DNA is TGTACCTTCAGTCTCCTTTTTGGCTCCGGGGAGCTGTTTTTT. Supplemented by reference TRBV3-1 and TRBJ2-2, the full variable domain reads DTAVSQTPKYLVTQMGNDKSIKCEQNLGHDTMYWYKQDSKKFLKIMFSYNNKELIINETVPNRFSPKSPDKAHLNLHINSLELGDSAVYFCTFSLLFGSGELFFGEGSRLTVL.